This TCR beta chain appears in the sequencing data of a study of T cells after yellow fever vaccination. Regarding the study as a whole: FACS-sorted repertoires could contain abundant clonotypes contaminating from the bulk population.

With V trimmed by 4 bases and J by 2 bases, 5 bases remained unmatched. CDR1 and CDR2 from the germline V gene are SGHTA and FQGTGA. This CDR3 spans 15 amino acids. In making TCR cDNA, 5'RACE template switching added a universal primer site and UMIs to it. TCRdb fed the 5' RACE reads into MiXCR, producing one record per CDR3 protein. This table holds about 550,000 distinct CDR3 sequences, about a fifth found once. On this clonotype: Its antigen remains unknown.

This clonotype was obtained from a man under 40 who received the YFV17D yellow fever vaccine. The genes are TRBV7-3 and TRBJ2-1; TRBD2 matches at 7 bases. Sequencing was performed on PBMCs, taken 15 days after the yellow fever booster vaccination. The CDR3 coding sequence is TGTGCCAGCAGCTCGAGCGGGAACACCTACAATGAGCAGTTCTTC. Its translation: CASSSSGNTYNEQFF.